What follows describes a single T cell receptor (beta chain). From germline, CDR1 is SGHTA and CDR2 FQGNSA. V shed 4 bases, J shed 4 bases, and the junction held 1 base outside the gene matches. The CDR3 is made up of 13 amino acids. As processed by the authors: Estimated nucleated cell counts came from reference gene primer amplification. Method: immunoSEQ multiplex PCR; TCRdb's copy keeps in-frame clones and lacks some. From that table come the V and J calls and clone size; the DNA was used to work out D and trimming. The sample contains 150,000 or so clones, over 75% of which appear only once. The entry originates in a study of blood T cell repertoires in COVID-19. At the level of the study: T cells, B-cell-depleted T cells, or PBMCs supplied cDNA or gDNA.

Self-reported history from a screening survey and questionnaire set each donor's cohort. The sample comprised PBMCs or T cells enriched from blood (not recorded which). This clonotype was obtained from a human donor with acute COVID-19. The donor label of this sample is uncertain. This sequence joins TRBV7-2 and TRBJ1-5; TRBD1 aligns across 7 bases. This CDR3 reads CASSSGQNQPQHF. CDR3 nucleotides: TGTGCCAGCAGCTCGGGACAGAATCAGCCCCAGCATTTT.